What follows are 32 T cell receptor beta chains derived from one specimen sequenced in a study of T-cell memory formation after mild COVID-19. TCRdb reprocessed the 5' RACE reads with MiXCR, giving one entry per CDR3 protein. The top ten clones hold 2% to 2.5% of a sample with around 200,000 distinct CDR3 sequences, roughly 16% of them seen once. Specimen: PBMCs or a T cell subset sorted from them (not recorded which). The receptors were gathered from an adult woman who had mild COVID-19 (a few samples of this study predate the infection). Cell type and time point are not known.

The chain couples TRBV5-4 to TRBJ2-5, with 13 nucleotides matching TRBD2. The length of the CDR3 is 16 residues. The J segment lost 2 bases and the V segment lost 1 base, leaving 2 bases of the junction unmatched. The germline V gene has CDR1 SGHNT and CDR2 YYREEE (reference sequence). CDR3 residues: CASSLRLAGGQETQYF. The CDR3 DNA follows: TGTGCCAGCAGCTTGAGACTAGCGGGGGGTCAAGAGACCCAGTACTTC.

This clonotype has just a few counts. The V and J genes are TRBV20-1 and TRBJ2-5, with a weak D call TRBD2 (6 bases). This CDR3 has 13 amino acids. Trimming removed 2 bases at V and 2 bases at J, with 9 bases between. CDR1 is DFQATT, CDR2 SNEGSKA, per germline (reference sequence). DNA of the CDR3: TGCAGTGCTAGAACGGGACTTCAAGAGACCCAGTACTTC. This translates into CSARTGLQETQYF.

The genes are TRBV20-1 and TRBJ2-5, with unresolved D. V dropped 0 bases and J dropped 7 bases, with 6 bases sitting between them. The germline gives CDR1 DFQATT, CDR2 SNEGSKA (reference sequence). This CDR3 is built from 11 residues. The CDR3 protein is CSARDPGTQYF. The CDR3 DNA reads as TGCAGTGCTAGAGATCCAGGGACCCAGTACTTC.

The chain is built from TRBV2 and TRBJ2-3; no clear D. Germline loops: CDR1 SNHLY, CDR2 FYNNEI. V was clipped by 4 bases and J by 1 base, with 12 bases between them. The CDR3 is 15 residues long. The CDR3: CASSADGPRTDTQYF. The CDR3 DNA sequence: TGTGCCAGCAGTGCCGACGGACCCCGCACAGATACGCAGTATTTT.

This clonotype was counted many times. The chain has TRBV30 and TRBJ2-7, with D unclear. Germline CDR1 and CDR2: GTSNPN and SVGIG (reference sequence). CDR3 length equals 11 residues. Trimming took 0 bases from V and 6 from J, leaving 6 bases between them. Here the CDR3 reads CAWSVYSEQYF. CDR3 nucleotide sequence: TGTGCCTGGAGTGTATATTCCGAGCAGTACTTC.

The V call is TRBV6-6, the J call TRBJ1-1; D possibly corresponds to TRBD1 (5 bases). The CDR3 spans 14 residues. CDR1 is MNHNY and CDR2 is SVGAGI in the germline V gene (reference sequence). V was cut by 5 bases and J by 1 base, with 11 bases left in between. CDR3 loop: CASSPVGRNTEAFF. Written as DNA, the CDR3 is TGTGCCAGCAGTCCGGTGGGGCGGAACACTGAAGCTTTCTTT.

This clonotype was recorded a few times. This chain's CDR3 is CASSINDRSITF. CDR3 sequence (DNA): TGCGCCAGCAGCATCAACGACAGATCTATAACCTTC. The chain joins TRBV5-1 to TRBJ1-2; a weak D match, TRBD1 (5 bases). Trimming cost V 4 bases and J 14 bases, with 18 bases left between them. The length of the CDR3 is 12 residues. CDR1 and CDR2 (germline): SGHRS, YFSETQ.

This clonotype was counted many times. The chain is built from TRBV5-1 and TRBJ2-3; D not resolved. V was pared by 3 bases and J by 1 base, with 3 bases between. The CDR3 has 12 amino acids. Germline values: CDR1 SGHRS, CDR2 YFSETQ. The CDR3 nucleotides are TGCGCCAGCAGCTCCGGCACAGATACGCAGTATTTT. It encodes CASSSGTDTQYF.

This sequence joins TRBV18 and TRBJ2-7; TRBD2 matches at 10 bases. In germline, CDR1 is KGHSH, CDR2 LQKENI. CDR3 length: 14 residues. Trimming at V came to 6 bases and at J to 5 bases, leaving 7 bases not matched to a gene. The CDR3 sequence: CASSPGLARNEQYF. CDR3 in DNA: TGTGCCAGCTCCCCGGGACTAGCGAGAAACGAGCAGTACTTC.

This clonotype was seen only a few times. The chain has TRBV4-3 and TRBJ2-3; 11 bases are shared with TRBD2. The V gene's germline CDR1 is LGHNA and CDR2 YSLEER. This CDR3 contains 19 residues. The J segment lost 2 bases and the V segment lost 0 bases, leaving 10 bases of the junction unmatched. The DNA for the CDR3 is TGCGCCAGCAGCCAAGATACGCTAGCGGGAGGAATTCTCACAGATACGCAGTATTTT. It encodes CASSQDTLAGGILTDTQYF.

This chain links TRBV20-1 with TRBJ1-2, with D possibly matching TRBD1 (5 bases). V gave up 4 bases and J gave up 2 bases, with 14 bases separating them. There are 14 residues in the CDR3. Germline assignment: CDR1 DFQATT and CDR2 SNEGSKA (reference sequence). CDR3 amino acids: CSANWGEVNYGYTF. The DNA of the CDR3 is TGCAGTGCTAACTGGGGGGAGGTGAACTATGGCTACACCTTC.

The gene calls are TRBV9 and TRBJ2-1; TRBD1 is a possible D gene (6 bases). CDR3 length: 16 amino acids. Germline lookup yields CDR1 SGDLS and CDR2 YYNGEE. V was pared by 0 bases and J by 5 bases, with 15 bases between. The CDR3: CASSVAPARGNNEQFF. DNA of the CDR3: TGTGCCAGCAGCGTAGCTCCGGCCAGGGGCAACAATGAGCAGTTCTTC. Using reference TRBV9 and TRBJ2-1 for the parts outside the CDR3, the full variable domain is DSGVTQTPKHLITATGQRVTLRCSPRSGDLSVYWYQQSLDQGLQFLIQYYNGEERAKGNILERFSAQQFPDLHSELNLSSLELGDSALYFCASSVAPARGNNEQFFGPGTRLTVL.

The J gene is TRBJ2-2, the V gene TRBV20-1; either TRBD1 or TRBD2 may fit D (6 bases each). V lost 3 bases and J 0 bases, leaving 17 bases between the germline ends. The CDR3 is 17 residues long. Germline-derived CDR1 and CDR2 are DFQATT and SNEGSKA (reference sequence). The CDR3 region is CSASAEGGHANTGELFF. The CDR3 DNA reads TGCAGTGCTAGTGCCGAGGGGGGACACGCGAACACCGGGGAGCTGTTTTTT.

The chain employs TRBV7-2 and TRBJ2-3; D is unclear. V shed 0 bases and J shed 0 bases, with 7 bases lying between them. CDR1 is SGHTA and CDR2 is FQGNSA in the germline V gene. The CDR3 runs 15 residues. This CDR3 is CASSLADTSTDTQYF. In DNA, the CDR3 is TGTGCCAGCAGCTTAGCCGACACTAGCACAGATACGCAGTATTTT.

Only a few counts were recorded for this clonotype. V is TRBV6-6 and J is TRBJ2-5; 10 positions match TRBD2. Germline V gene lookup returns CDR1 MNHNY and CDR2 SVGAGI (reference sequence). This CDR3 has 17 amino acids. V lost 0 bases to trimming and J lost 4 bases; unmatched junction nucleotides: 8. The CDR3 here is CASSYSTSGGALETQYF. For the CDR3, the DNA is TGTGCCAGCAGTTACTCGACGAGCGGGGGGGCCCTAGAGACCCAGTACTTC.

CDR3: CASSYGDSGVYGYTF. The CDR3 nucleotides read TGTGCCAGCAGCTACGGTGACAGTGGGGTCTATGGCTACACCTTC. This chain connects TRBV7-2 to TRBJ1-2, with D possibly TRBD1 on 5 matching bases. The CDR3 contains 15 residues. V was trimmed by 4 bases and J by 4 bases, leaving 16 bases between them. Germline V gives CDR1 SGHTA, CDR2 FQGNSA.

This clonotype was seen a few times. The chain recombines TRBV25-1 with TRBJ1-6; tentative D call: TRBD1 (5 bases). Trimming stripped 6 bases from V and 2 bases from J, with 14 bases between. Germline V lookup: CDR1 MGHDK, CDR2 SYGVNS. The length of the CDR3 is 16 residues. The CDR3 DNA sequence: TGTGCCAGCAGCGAAAGGGGCGAAACCTATAATTCACCCCTCCACTTT. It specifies CASSERGETYNSPLHF.

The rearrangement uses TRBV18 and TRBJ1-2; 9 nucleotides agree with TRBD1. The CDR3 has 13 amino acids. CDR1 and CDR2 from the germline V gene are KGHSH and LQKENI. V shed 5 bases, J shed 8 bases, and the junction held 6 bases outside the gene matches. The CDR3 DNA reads TGTGCCAGCTCAGAGGGACAGGGATTCGGCTACACCTTC. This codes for CASSEGQGFGYTF.

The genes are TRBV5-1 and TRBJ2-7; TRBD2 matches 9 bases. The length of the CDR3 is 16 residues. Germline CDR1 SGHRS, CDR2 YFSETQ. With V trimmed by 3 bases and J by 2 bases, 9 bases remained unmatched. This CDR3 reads CASSWGPAGGTYEQYF. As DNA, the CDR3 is TGCGCCAGCAGCTGGGGCCCAGCGGGGGGAACCTACGAGCAGTACTTC.

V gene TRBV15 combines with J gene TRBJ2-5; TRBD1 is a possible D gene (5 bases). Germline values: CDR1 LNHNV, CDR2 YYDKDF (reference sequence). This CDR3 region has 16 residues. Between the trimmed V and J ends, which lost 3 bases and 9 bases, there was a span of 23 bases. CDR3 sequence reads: CATSSLGAKKVLSQYF. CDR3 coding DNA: TGTGCCACCAGCAGCCTAGGGGCCAAGAAGGTGTTATCCCAGTACTTC.

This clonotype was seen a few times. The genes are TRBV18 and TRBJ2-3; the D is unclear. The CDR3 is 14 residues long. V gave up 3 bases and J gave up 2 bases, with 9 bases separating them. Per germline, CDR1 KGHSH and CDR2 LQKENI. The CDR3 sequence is CASSPFSNTDTQYF. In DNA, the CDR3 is TGTGCCAGCTCACCGTTTTCTAACACAGATACGCAGTATTTT.

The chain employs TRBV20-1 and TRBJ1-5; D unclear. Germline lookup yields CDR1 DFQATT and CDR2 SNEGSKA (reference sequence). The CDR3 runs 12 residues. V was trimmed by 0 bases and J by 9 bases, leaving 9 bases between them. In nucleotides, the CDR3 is TGCAGTGCTAGAGACGACGAGGGGCCCCAGCATTTT. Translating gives CSARDDEGPQHF.

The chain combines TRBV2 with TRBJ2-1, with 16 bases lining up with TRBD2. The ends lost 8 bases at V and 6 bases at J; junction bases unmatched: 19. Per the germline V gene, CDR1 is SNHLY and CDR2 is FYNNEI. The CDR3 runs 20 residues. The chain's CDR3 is CASSGTGTSGGARPGNEQFF. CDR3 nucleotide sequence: TGTGCCAGCTCTGGAACCGGGACTAGCGGGGGGGCCCGCCCTGGCAATGAGCAGTTCTTC.

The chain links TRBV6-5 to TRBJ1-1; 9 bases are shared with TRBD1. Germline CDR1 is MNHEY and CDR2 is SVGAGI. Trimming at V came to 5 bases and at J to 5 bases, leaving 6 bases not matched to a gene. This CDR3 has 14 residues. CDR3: CASSTSTGGTEAFF. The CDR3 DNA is TGTGCCAGCAGTACATCGACAGGGGGGACTGAAGCTTTCTTT.

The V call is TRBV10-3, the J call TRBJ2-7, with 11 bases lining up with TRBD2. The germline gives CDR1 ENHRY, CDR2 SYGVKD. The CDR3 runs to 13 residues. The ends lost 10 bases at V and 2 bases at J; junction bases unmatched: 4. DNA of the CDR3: TGTGCCACCGGGACTAGCGGACCCTACGAGCAGTACTTC. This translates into CATGTSGPYEQYF.

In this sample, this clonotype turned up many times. CDR3 loop: CASSLSGGLAGNNEQFF. As DNA, the CDR3 is TGTGCCAGCAGCTTATCCGGAGGACTAGCGGGGAACAATGAGCAGTTCTTC. The chain carries TRBV7-6 and TRBJ2-1, with TRBD2 matching over 12 bases. J was trimmed by 5 bases and V by 2 bases; bases with no gene match: 7. Germline V gene sequence: CDR1 SGHVS, CDR2 FNYEAQ. There are 17 residues in the CDR3.

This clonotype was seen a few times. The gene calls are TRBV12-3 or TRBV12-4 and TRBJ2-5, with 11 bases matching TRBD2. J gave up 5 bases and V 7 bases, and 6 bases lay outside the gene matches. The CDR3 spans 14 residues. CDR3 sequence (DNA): TGTGCCAGCACCTCGACTAGCGGGGAGGAGACCCAGTACTTC. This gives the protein CASTSTSGEETQYF.

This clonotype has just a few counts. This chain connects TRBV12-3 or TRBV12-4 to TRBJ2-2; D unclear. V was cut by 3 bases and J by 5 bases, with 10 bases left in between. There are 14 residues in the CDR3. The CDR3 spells CASSFIILTGELFF. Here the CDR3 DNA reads TGTGCCAGCAGTTTTATCATATTGACCGGGGAGCTGTTTTTT.

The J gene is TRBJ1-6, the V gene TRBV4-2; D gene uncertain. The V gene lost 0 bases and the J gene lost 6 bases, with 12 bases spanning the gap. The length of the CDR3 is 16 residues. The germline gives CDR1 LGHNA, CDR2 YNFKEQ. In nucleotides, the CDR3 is TGTGCCAGCAGCCAAGATATGGCAGGTACTAATTCACCCCTCCACTTT. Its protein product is CASSQDMAGTNSPLHF.

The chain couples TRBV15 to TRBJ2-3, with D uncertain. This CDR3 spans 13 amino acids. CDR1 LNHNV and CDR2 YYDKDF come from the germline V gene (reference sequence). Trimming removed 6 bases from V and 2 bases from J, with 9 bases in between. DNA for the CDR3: TGTGCCACCAGTGGCGGTGACACAGATACGCAGTATTTT. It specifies CATSGGDTDTQYF.

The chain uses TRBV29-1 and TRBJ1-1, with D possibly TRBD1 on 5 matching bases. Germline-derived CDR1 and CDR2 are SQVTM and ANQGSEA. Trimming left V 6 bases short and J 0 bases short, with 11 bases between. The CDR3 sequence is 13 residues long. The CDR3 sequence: CSVGDRMNTEAFF. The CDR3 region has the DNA TGCAGCGTGGGGGACCGAATGAACACTGAAGCTTTCTTT.

The CDR3, as DNA: TGTGCCAGCAGTGCAAGTGGGGGGGCGTATGAGACCCAGTACTTC. Translated: CASSASGGAYETQYF. The gene calls are TRBV27 and TRBJ2-5; maybe TRBD2 (7 bases). Germline-derived CDR1 and CDR2 are MNHEY and SMNVEV (reference sequence). The CDR3 is made up of 15 amino acids. V lost 5 bases and J lost 5, with 18 bases in between.